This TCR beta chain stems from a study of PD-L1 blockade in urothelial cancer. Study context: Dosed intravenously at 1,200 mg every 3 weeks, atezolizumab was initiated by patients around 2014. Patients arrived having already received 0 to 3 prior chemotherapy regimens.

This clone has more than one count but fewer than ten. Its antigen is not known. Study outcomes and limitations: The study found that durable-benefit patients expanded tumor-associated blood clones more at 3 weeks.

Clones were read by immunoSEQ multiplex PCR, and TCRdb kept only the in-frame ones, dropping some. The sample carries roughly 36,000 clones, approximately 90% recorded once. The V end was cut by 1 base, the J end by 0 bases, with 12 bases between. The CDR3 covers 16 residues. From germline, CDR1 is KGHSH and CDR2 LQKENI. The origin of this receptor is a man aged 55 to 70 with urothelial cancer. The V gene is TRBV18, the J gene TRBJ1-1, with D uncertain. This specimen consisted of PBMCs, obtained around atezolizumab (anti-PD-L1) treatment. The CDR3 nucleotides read TGTGCCAGCTCACCACTCCGCACAGCCATGAACACTGAAGCTTTCTTT. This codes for CASSPLRTAMNTEAFF.